This is a list of T cell receptor beta chains from one sample in a study of CXCR3-negative and CXCR3-positive naive CD8 T cells. TCRdb reprocessed the 5' RACE reads and stores each CDR3 protein as one record, lacking DNA. This repertoire includes about 6,900 distinct CDR3 sequences. Sequencing used naive CXCR3+ CD8+ T cells from blood. Receptor source: a human donor in good health. Some clones in this sample may be carry-over from other donors' samples. CDR3s include the opening cysteine and the closing phenylalanine or tryptophan. Size tells how often a clone was seen (once, few, many) or the class of an expanded clone, and some rows leave it out.

J gene	V gene	clone size	CDR3 protein
TRBJ2-3	TRBV6-6	medium-sized	CASSTPWDPTAANTDTQYF
TRBJ1-1	TRBV24-1	medium-sized	CATRGQGSGTEAFF
TRBJ1-1	TRBV20-1	NA	CSVVRDTEAFF
TRBJ2-3	TRBV19	NA	CASSSDIYASTDTQYF
TRBJ2-7	TRBV11-3	NA	CASSAYRGSDEEYF
TRBJ2-1	TRBV10-1	NA	CPTTYPCEQFF
TRBJ1-1	TRBV29-1	medium-sized	CSVVVFPEAFF
TRBJ2-1	TRBV4-1	medium-sized	CASSQSAGTSNEQFF
TRBJ2-5	TRBV20-1	NA	CSASIQRTQYF
TRBJ2-1	TRBV7-9	medium-sized	CASSPLTGNFNNEQFF
TRBJ2-2	TRBV12-3/TRBV12-4	medium-sized	CASSSDSPTGELFF
TRBJ2-3	TRBV7-2	NA	CASSGEVKADTQYF
TRBJ1-2	TRBV15	NA	CATSTTTGGYGYTF
TRBJ1-1	TRBV7-6	medium-sized	CASSWGQAGTEAFF
TRBJ2-7	TRBV12-3/TRBV12-4	NA	CASSFDPGQTLKWADEQYF
TRBJ2-1	TRBV7-9	NA	CASSFDPNQQFF
TRBJ1-1	TRBV11-1	medium-sized	CASSPYREEDTEAFF
TRBJ2-4	TRBV19	medium-sized	CASSIDVSGTGSGNIQYF
TRBJ2-1	TRBV13	medium-sized	CASRQTREFHNEQFF
TRBJ1-1	TRBV12-3/TRBV12-4	medium-sized	CASSTPSGIARAEAFF
TRBJ2-7	TRBV13	medium-sized	CASSLADYEQYF
TRBJ2-7	TRBV10-3	medium-sized	CAISGVREDEQYF
TRBJ2-5	TRBV20-1	medium-sized	CSARLAVEETQYF
TRBJ1-1	TRBV28	NA	CASSTGGGVTEAFF
TRBJ2-3	TRBV4-2	medium-sized	CASSPLAGGRGNTDTQYF
TRBJ2-3	TRBV6-2/TRBV6-3	NA	CASSDADTQYF
TRBJ2-3	TRBV29-1	NA	CSVDHSPDTQYF
TRBJ2-1	TRBV25-1	medium-sized	CASSGPPSATYNEQFF
TRBJ2-7	TRBV6-6	NA	CASSNPGTDYYEQYF
TRBJ2-2	TRBV6-4	NA	CASSRLAGVGAGELFF
TRBJ1-5	TRBV25-1	medium-sized	CASSESPNQPQHF
TRBJ2-7	TRBV27	medium-sized	CASSFLAGGEQYF
TRBJ2-3	TRBV24-1	NA	CATSDLPTREGGSTDTQYF
TRBJ2-4	TRBV4-2	medium-sized	CASSQDRAGGPGNIQYF
TRBJ2-2	TRBV29-1	NA	CSARVLAATGGTGELFF
TRBJ2-1	TRBV12-3/TRBV12-4	medium-sized	CASSLPGADNEQFF
TRBJ1-2	TRBV20-1	medium-sized	CSARVAGGSYGYTF
TRBJ2-1	TRBV5-1	NA	CASSPGVAGNNEQFF
TRBJ2-7	TRBV5-6	NA	CASSLRLAEYYEQYF
TRBJ2-5	TRBV2	NA	CASSDPRRNGRETQYF
TRBJ2-4	TRBV20-1	NA	CSAPTGAKNIQYF
TRBJ1-2	TRBV6-5	NA	CASSETGADGYTF
TRBJ2-1	TRBV6-2/TRBV6-3	medium-sized	CASTDLPIYNEQFF
TRBJ2-7	TRBV6-5	medium-sized	CASSYGGGISYEQYF
TRBJ2-7	TRBV7-2	medium-sized	CASSPLAGGVEQYF
TRBJ2-7	TRBV29-1	NA	CSVGPAAGDSYEQYF
TRBJ2-5	TRBV4-2	medium-sized	CASSQESGGLQETQYF
TRBJ2-1	TRBV29-1	NA	CSAKGRDSYNEQFF
TRBJ2-1	TRBV4-1	medium-sized	CASSRGAPSSYNEQFF
TRBJ1-1	TRBV3-1	medium-sized	CASSQVNEIEAFF
TRBJ2-7	TRBV7-9	NA	CASSAETGPLEQYF
TRBJ2-1	TRBV5-6	medium-sized	CASSWGTSGPAYNEQFF
TRBJ1-1	TRBV9	NA	CASSVEGANTEAFF
TRBJ2-5	TRBV15	NA	CTTSPGDYSQETQYF